The 25 T cell receptor beta chains below were found in one sample sequenced in a study of shared clonotypes between healthy human individuals. The method was immunoSEQ multiplex PCR; TCRdb's version includes in-frame clones alone and lacks a portion of them. Of over a million clones listed, around 82% were seen once; the top ten hold roughly 0.57%. The specimen was memory CD4+ T cells from PBMCs. Indicated subset: CD45RA-negative fraction. All receptors derive from a man aged 18 to 30 in good health. Some clones in this sample may be carry-over from other donors' samples.

The chain couples TRBV2 to TRBJ2-1; 7 bases agree with TRBD1. V dropped 6 bases and J dropped 3; count of bases not matched to a gene: 8. CDR1 and CDR2 from the germline V gene are SNHLY and FYNNEI. This CDR3 is 15 amino acids long. CDR3 in DNA: TGTGCCAGCAGCCCGGACAGGAGGAACTACAATGAGCAGTTCTTC. This encodes CASSPDRRNYNEQFF.

This clone showed up just once. This may stem from a read error, because a much larger clone lies one nucleotide away. The CDR3 is CASSAQGNTEAFF. The DNA for the CDR3 is TGTGCCAGCAGCGCCCAGGGGAACACTGAAGCTTTCTTT. This chain links TRBV7-2 with TRBJ1-1; a weak D match, TRBD1 (5 bases). CDR3 size: 13 residues. Germline lookup yields CDR1 SGHTA and CDR2 FQGNSA. V was clipped by 5 bases and J by 1 base, with 8 bases between them.

The J gene is TRBJ2-7, the V gene TRBV30, with D maybe TRBD1 (6 bases). The J call may be mistaken, given a closer DNA end match to TRBJ2-5. This CDR3 region has 15 residues. Germline CDR1 is GTSNPN and CDR2 is SVGIG (reference sequence). CDR3 sequence reads: CAWSVGSALGGTQYF. The CDR3, as DNA: TGTGCCTGGAGTGTTGGTAGCGCCCTAGGGGGGACCCAGTACTTC.

The gene calls are TRBV5-1 and TRBJ2-6, with 10 bases that match TRBD2. Germline CDR1 reads SGHRS; CDR2 reads YFSETQ. V was clipped by 4 bases and J by 1 base; unmatched bases: 11. This CDR3 is built from 19 residues. The CDR3 sequence: CASSLKTSGIISGANVLTF. For the CDR3, the DNA is TGCGCCAGCAGCCTAAAAACTAGCGGGATAATTTCTGGGGCCAACGTCCTGACTTTC.

The genes are TRBV2 and TRBJ2-7, with TRBD1 as a possible D gene (5 bases). Trimming cost V 2 bases and J 2 bases, with 13 bases left between them. Germline V gene data show CDR1 as SNHLY and CDR2 as FYNNEI. The CDR3 totals 15 residues. The CDR3 protein is CASSERGWRTYEQYF. The CDR3 DNA reads TGTGCCAGCAGTGAAAGGGGCTGGAGAACCTACGAGCAGTACTTC.

This clone was counted between two and nine times. The genes are TRBV6-6 and TRBJ1-1; D unresolved. Germline V gives CDR1 MNHNY, CDR2 SVGAGI (reference sequence). The CDR3 totals 13 residues. Between the trimmed V and J ends, which lost 2 bases and 6 bases, there was a span of 10 bases. CDR3 amino acids: CASSYGGMAEAFF. CDR3 nucleotides: TGTGCCAGCAGTTACGGCGGAATGGCTGAAGCTTTCTTT.

This clone was picked up a small number of times. The chain uses TRBV27 and TRBJ1-5; TRBD1 is a possible D gene (6 bases). V was shortened by 4 bases and J by 7 bases, with 8 bases between the two germline ends. There are 12 residues in the CDR3. Germline loops: CDR1 MNHEY, CDR2 SMNVEV (reference sequence). Written as DNA, the CDR3 is TGTGCCAGCAGTTCGGGACACCAGCCCCAGCATTTT. Translated: CASSSGHQPQHF.

The chain links TRBV7-9 to TRBJ1-2; D may be TRBD1 (6 bases). CDR3 length: 14 amino acids. Germline CDR1 reads SEHNR; CDR2 reads FQNEAQ (reference sequence). V shed 5 bases and J shed 0 bases, with 10 bases lying between them. CDR3 coding DNA: TGTGCCAGCAGCAGCGGGGACACTAACTATGGCTACACCTTC. It is translated as CASSSGDTNYGYTF.

This clone was seen once. The chain has TRBV7-9 and TRBJ2-7, with 8 bases identical to TRBD1. Looked up from germline, CDR1 is SEHNR and CDR2 is FQNEAQ (reference sequence). The CDR3 is 14 amino acids. The junction had 5 bases not matched to a gene; V was cut back by 1 base and J by 6 bases. This CDR3 reads CASSLGQGAGEQYF. CDR3 coding DNA: TGTGCCAGCAGCTTAGGGCAGGGGGCTGGCGAGCAGTACTTC. The variable domain in full, with the rest retrieved from reference TRBV7-9 and TRBJ2-7, is DTGVSQNPRHKITKRGQNVTFRCDPISEHNRLYWYRQTLGQGPEFLTYFQNEAQLEKSRLLSDRFSAERPKGSFSTLEIQRTEQGDSAMYLCASSLGQGAGEQYFGPGTRLTVT.

V gene TRBV18 combines with J gene TRBJ1-1; perhaps TRBD1 as D (5 bases). The CDR3 is made up of 14 amino acids. Trimming shortened V by 6 bases and J by 4 bases, and 15 bases separated the two germline ends. Germline CDR1 is KGHSH and CDR2 is LQKENI. The DNA for the CDR3 is TGTGCCAGCTCGCGACGGACACAAGTCACTGAAGCTTTCTTT. This codes for CASSRRTQVTEAFF. The whole variable domain, remainder taken from reference TRBV18 and TRBJ1-1, is NAGVMQNPRHLVRRRGQEARLRCSPMKGHSHVYWYRQLPEEGLKFMVYLQKENIIDESGMPKERFSAEFPKEGPSILRIQQVVRGDSAAYFCASSRRTQVTEAFFGQGTRLTVV.

As to this clone: A single base separates this from a much larger clone, so it may be a read error. The chain links TRBV7-2 to TRBJ1-2; the D gene is possibly TRBD1 (6 bases). The CDR3 runs to 13 residues. Trimming took off 7 bases at V and 7 bases at J, with 16 bases between the two ends. CDR1 is SGHTA, CDR2 FQGNSA, per germline. The CDR3 DNA reads as TGTGCCAGCAACCTACAGGGAGAGGGTGGCTACACCTTC. It specifies CASNLQGEGGYTF.

This clone occurred once. This chain links TRBV18 with TRBJ2-1; 7 bases line up with TRBD1. Trimming at V came to 6 bases and at J to 0 bases, leaving 8 bases not matched to a gene. Per the germline V gene, CDR1 is KGHSH and CDR2 is LQKENI. The CDR3 covers 16 residues. The CDR3 loop is CASSSGWDSSYNEQFF. The CDR3, as DNA: TGTGCCAGCTCCTCTGGCTGGGACAGCTCCTACAATGAGCAGTTCTTC.

This chain connects TRBV29-1 to TRBJ2-1; either TRBD1 or TRBD2 may supply D (6 bases each). The V gene's germline CDR1 is SQVTM and CDR2 ANQGSEA. V was cut by 3 bases and J by 5 bases, with 11 bases left in between. CDR3 size: 13 residues. The CDR3 loop reads CSVDRGRDNEQFF. The DNA for the CDR3 is TGCAGCGTTGACCGGGGGCGCGACAATGAGCAGTTCTTC.

The V and J genes are TRBV7-9 and TRBJ2-7; D is possibly TRBD1 (5 bases). Per the germline V gene, CDR1 is SEHNR and CDR2 is FQNEAQ (reference sequence). V was cut by 5 bases and J by 3 bases, with 14 bases left in between. The CDR3 loop spans 14 amino acids. CDR3 loop: CASSLHGQGYEQYF. DNA of the CDR3: TGTGCCAGCAGCCTCCACGGGCAGGGCTACGAGCAGTACTTC.

The gene calls are TRBV5-1 and TRBJ2-1; D may correspond to TRBD1 or TRBD2 (5 bases each). The germline V gene has CDR1 SGHRS and CDR2 YFSETQ. This CDR3 is 12 amino acids long. The ends were cut back, 4 bases at V and 8 bases at J, with 10 bases in the middle. CDR3 DNA: TGCGCCAGCAGCCACCGGGGCGATGAGCAGTTCTTC. This gives the protein CASSHRGDEQFF.

This chain joins TRBV5-1 and TRBJ1-5; D is unresolved. The CDR3 sequence is 17 residues long. Germline CDR1 reads SGHRS; CDR2 reads YFSETQ. The V end was cut by 3 bases, the J end by 3 bases, with 19 bases between. The CDR3 DNA reads TGCGCCAGCAGCTCCCTCCCCCGAGGCACAGACAATCAGCCCCAGCATTTT. Encoded protein: CASSSLPRGTDNQPQHF.

The chain carries TRBV7-8 and TRBJ2-3; 14 bases are shared with TRBD2. V lost 1 base and J lost 6; bases outside the gene matches: 3. Germline V lookup: CDR1 SGHVS, CDR2 FQNEAQ. The CDR3 extends over 16 amino acids. CDR3 sequence: CASSLVGLAGVDTQYF. The DNA for the CDR3 is TGTGCCAGCAGCTTAGTGGGACTAGCGGGAGTTGATACGCAGTATTTT.

Details on this clone: This is likely an artifact of a read error, given a far larger clone one base away. In the same sample, other DNA sequences code for this CDR3. This sequence joins TRBV29-1 and TRBJ1-1, with D possibly TRBD1 on 5 matching bases. The CDR3 is 16 amino acids. The germline gives CDR1 SQVTM, CDR2 ANQGSEA. The CDR3 spells CSVGAGWGMENTEAFF. The DNA of the CDR3 is TGCAGTGTTGGAGCAGGGTGGGGTATGGAGAACACTGAAGCTTTCTTT.

The chain is built from TRBV14 and TRBJ2-7; TRBD2 agrees at 8 bases. V dropped 3 bases and J dropped 5; count of bases not matched to a gene: 9. The CDR3 sequence is 15 residues long. CDR1 and CDR2 from the germline V gene are SGHDN and FVKESK. DNA for the CDR3: TGTGCCAGCAGCCAGAGTAGCGGGAACGAGGACGAGCAGTACTTC. Translation: CASSQSSGNEDEQYF.

V usage is TRBV6-6 and J usage is TRBJ2-7; D is possibly TRBD2 (6 bases). Germline CDR1 reads MNHNY; CDR2 reads SVGAGI (reference sequence). The V end lost 5 bases, the J end lost 3 bases, and 14 bases lay between the germline ends. This CDR3 region has 14 residues. CDR3 sequence reads: CASSPSGLYYEQYF. The CDR3 DNA is TGTGCCAGCAGTCCCTCGGGACTGTACTACGAGCAGTACTTC.

The V and J genes are TRBV6-5 and TRBJ1-1; D possibly corresponds to TRBD1 (5 bases). Per germline, CDR1 MNHEY and CDR2 SVGAGI. Trimming removed 8 bases at V and 5 bases at J, with 18 bases between. The CDR3 has 14 amino acids. CDR3 region: CASRGAGGGTEAFF. The CDR3 bases are TGTGCCAGCCGAGGCGCCGGGGGGGGGACTGAAGCTTTCTTT.

This chain uses TRBV6-6 with TRBJ2-3; D is perhaps TRBD1 (5 bases). Between the trimmed V and J ends, which lost 2 bases and 1 base, there was a span of 13 bases. The CDR3 totals 16 residues. Germline CDR1 MNHNY, CDR2 SVGAGI (reference sequence). The CDR3 region is CASSYVVVGGTDTQYF. The CDR3 DNA follows: TGTGCCAGCAGTTACGTGGTTGTAGGGGGCACAGATACGCAGTATTTT.

This clone occurred once. V usage is TRBV29-1 and J usage is TRBJ2-2; 14 bases fit TRBD2. The germline V gene has CDR1 SQVTM and CDR2 ANQGSEA. V shed 6 bases, J shed 4 bases, and the junction held 1 base outside the gene matches. The CDR3 covers 14 residues. The CDR3 DNA is TGCAGCGTCGGACTAGCGGGAGGCACCGGGGAGCTGTTTTTT. Protein product: CSVGLAGGTGELFF.

The V gene is TRBV9, the J gene TRBJ2-2; D unresolved. The CDR3 loop spans 15 amino acids. Germline-derived CDR1 and CDR2 are SGDLS and YYNGEE. V was clipped by 7 bases and J by 0 bases, with 13 bases between them. The DNA for the CDR3 is TGTGCCAGCTCTTCCGGGCCCTCGAACACCGGGGAGCTGTTTTTT. It is translated as CASSSGPSNTGELFF.

V is TRBV5-4 and J is TRBJ2-2; D unresolved. The germline V gene encodes CDR1 SGHNT and CDR2 YYREEE (reference sequence). V was clipped by 1 base and J by 2 bases, with 15 bases between them. CDR3 length equals 17 residues. The chain's CDR3 is CASSLSIGRKNTGELFF. The CDR3 bases are TGTGCCAGCAGCTTGTCCATAGGCAGAAAAAACACCGGGGAGCTGTTTTTT.